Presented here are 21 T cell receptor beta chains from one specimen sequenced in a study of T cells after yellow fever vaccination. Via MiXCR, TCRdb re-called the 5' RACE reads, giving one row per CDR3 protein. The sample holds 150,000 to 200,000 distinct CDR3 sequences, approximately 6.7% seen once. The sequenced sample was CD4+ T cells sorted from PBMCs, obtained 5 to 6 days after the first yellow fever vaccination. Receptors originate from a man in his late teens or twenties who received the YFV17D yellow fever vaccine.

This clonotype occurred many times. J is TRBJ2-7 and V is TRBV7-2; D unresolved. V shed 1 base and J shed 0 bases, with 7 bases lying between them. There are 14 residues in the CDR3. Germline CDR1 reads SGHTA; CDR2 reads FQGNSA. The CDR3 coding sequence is TGTGCCAGCAGCTTAGTTGGTAACTCCTACGAGCAGTACTTC. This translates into CASSLVGNSYEQYF.

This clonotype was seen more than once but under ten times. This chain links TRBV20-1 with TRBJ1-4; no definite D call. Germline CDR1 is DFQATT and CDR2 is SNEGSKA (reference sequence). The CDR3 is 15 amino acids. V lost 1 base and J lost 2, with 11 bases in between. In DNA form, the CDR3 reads TGCAGTGCTAGAGTCACAACGGGGACTAATGAAAAACTGTTTTTT. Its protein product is CSARVTTGTNEKLFF.

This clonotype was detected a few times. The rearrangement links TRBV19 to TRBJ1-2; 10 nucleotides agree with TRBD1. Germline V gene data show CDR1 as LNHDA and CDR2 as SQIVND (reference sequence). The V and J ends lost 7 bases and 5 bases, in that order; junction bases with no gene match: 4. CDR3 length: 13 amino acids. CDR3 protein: CASTKGQGYGYTF. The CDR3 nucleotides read TGTGCCAGTACCAAGGGACAGGGGTATGGCTACACCTTC. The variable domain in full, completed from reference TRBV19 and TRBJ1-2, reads DGGITQSPKYLFRKEGQNVTLSCEQNLNHDAMYWYRQDPGQGLRLIYYSQIVNDFQKGDIAEGYSVSREKKESFPLTVTSAQKNPTAFYLCASTKGQGYGYTFGSGTRLTVV.

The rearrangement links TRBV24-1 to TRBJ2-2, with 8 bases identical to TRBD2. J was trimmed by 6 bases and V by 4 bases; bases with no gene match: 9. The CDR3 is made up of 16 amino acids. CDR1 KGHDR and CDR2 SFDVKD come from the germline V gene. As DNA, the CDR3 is TGTGCCACCAGTGACCCCACTAGCGGTCCCCCCGGGGAGCTGTTTTTT. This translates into CATSDPTSGPPGELFF.

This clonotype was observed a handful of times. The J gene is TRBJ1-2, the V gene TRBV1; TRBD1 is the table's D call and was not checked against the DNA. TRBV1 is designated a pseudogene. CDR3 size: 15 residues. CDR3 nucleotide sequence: TGCACCAGCAGCCAGGGGACAGTTTCTAACTATGGCTACACCTTC. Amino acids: CTSSQGTVSNYGYTF.

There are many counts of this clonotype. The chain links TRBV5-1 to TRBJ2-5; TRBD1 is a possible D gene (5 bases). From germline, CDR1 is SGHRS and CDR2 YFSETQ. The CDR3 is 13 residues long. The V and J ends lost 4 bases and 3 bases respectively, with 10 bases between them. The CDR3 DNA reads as TGCGCCAGCAGCCCAGGGCAGGAAGAGACCCAGTACTTC. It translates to CASSPGQEETQYF.

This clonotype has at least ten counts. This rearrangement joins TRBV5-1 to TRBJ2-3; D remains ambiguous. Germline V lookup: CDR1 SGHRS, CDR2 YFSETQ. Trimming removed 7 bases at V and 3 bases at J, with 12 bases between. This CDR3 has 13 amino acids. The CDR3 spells CASATGGTDTQYF. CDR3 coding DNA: TGCGCCAGCGCCACGGGTGGGACAGATACGCAGTATTTT.

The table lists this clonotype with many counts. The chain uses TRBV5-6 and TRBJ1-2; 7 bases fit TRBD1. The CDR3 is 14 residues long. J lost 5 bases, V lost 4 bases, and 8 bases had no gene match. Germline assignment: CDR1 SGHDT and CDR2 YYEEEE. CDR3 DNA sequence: TGTGCCAGCAGCACGACAGGGCCTCTTTATGGCTACACCTTC. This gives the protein CASSTTGPLYGYTF.

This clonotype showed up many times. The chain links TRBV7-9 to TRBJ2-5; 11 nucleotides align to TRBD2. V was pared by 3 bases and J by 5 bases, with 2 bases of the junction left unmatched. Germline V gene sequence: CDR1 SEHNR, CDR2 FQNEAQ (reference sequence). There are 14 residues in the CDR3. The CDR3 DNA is TGTGCCAGCAGCTTGACTAGCGGGGCGGAGACCCAGTACTTC. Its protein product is CASSLTSGAETQYF. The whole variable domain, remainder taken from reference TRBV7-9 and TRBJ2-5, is DTGVSQNPRHKITKRGQNVTFRCDPISEHNRLYWYRQTLGQGPEFLTYFQNEAQLEKSRLLSDRFSAERPKGSFSTLEIQRTEQGDSAMYLCASSLTSGAETQYFGPGTRLLVL.

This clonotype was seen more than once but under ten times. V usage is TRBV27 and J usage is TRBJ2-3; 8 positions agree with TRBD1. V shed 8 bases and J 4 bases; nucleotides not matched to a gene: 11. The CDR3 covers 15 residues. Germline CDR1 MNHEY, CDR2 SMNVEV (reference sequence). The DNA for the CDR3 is TGTGCCAGCTGCCACCGGACAGGGCCCTCAGATACGCAGTATTTT. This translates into CASCHRTGPSDTQYF.

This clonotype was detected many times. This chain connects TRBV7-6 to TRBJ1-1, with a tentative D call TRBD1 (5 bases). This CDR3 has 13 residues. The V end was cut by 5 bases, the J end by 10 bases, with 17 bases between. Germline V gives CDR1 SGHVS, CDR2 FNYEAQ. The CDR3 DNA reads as TGTGCCAGCAGCCCGGGACCTCTGGAGACAGCTTTCTTT. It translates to CASSPGPLETAFF.

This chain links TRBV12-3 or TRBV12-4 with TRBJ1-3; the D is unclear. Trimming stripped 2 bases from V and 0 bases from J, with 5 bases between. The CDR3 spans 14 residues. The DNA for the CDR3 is TGTGCCAGCAGTTTAATTAGCTCTGGAAACACCATATATTTT. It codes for CASSLISSGNTIYF.

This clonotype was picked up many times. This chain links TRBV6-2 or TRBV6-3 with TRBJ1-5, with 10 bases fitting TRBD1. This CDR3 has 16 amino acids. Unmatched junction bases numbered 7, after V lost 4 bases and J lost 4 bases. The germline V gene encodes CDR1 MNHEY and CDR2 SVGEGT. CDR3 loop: CASSSLDRGDNQPQHF. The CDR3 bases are TGTGCCAGCAGTTCCCTGGACAGGGGGGATAATCAGCCCCAGCATTTT.

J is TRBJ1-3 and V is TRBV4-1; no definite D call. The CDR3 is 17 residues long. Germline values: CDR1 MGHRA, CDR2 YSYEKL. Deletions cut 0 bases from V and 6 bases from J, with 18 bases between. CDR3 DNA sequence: TGCGCCAGCAGCCAAGATACCCTTGGACGGGAACCAAACACCATATATTTT. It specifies CASSQDTLGREPNTIYF.

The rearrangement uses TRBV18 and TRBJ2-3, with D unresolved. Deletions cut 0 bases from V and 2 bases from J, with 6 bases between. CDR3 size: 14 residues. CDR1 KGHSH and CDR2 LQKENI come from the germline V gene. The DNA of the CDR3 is TGTGCCAGCTCACCACCGGACCACACAGATACGCAGTATTTT. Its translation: CASSPPDHTDTQYF.

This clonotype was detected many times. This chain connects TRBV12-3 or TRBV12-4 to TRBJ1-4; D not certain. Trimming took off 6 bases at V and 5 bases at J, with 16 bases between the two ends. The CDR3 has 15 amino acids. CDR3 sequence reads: CASRDPGGLNEKLFF. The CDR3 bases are TGTGCCAGCAGAGATCCGGGCGGATTAAATGAAAAACTGTTTTTT.

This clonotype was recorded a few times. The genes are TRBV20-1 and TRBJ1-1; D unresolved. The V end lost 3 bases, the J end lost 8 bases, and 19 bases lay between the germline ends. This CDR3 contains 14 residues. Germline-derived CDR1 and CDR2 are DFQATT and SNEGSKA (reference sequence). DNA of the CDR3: TGCAGTGCTAGGAACTCTGGGTTATTACCAGAAGCTTTCTTT. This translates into CSARNSGLLPEAFF.

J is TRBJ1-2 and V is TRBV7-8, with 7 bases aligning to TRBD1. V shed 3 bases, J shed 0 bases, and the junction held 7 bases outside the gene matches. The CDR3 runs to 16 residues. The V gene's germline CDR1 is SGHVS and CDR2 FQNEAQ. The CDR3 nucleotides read TGTGCCAGCAGCTTCAGGACAGGAGGAACTAACTATGGCTACACCTTC. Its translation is CASSFRTGGTNYGYTF.

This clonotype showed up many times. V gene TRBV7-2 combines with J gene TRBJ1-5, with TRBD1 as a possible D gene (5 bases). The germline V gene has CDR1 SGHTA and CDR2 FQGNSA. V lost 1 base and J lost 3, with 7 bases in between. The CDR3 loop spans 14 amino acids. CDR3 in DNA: TGTGCCAGCAGCTTAGTAGGGGCCAATCAGCCCCAGCATTTT. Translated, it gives CASSLVGANQPQHF.

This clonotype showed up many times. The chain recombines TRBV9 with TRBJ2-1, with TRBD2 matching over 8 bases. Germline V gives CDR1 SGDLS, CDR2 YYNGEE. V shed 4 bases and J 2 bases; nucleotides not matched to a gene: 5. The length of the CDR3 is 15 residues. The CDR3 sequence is CASSLGRGAYNEQFF. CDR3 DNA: TGTGCCAGCAGCTTGGGGCGGGGGGCCTACAATGAGCAGTTCTTC. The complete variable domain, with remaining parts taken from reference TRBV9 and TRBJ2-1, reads DSGVTQTPKHLITATGQRVTLRCSPRSGDLSVYWYQQSLDQGLQFLIQYYNGEERAKGNILERFSAQQFPDLHSELNLSSLELGDSALYFCASSLGRGAYNEQFFGPGTRLTVL.

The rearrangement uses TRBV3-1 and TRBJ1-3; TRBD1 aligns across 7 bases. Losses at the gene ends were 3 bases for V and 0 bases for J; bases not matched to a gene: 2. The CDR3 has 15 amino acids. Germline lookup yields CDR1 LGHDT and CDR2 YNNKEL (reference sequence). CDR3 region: CASSHRTGSGNTIYF. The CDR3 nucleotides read TGTGCCAGCAGCCATCGGACAGGCTCTGGAAACACCATATATTTT.